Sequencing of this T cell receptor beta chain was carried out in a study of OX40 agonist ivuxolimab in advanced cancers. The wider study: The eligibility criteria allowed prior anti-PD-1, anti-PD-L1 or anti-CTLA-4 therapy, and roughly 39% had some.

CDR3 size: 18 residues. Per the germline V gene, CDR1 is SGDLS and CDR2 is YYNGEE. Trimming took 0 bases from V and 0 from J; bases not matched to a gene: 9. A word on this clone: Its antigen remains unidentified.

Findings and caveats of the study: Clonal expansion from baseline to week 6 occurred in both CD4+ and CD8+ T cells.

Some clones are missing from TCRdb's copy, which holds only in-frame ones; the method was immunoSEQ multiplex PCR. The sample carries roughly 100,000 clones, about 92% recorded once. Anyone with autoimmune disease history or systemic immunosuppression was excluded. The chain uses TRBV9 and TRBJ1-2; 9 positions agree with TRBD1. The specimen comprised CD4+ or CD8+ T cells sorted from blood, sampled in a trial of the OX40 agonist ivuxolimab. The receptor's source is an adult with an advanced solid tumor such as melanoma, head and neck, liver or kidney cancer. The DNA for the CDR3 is TGTGCCAGCAGCGTAGAAACGGGACAGGGATTAGCTAACTATGGCTACACCTTC. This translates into CASSVETGQGLANYGYTF.